This paragraph reports one T cell receptor (beta chain). The CDR3 is 16 residues long. Germline lookup yields CDR1 SGHRS and CDR2 YFSETQ. The sample originates from a study of monozygotic twins with inflammatory bowel disease. TCRdb re-analyzed the 5' RACE reads; it lists each CDR3 protein once, without DNA. The listing records about 440,000 distinct CDR3 sequences. The rearrangement joins TRBV5-1 to TRBJ1-4. The source of this sequence is a human donor with ulcerative colitis or Crohn's disease, or a healthy co-twin of an affected twin (not recorded which). The sample taken for sequencing was blood. This chain's CDR3 is CASSLALETRREKLFF.